The sequence of this T cell receptor beta chain was determined in a study of T cells in Graves' hyperthyroidism and ophthalmopathy. Study summary: Blood was drawn when the patient was first diagnosed and still untreated.

Germline values: CDR1 SGHTA, CDR2 FQGTGA. The CDR3 covers 15 residues. With 0 bases removed from V and 5 bases from J, the gap between germline ends came to 10 bases. The CDR3 regions of TCR beta were amplified from RNA transcripts. The primer set for the first-round RT-PCR of the TCR CDR3 was HTBI. TCRdb analysed the multiplex PCR reads with MiXCR anew, one entry per CDR3 protein. This sample yields about 360,000 distinct CDR3 sequences, of which roughly 13% are seen a single time; around 9.2% belongs to the top ten. Findings and limits, study-wide: Most clonotypes that expanded in the thyroid above 0.001 also showed up in blood.

Together with thyroid ultrasound, orbital computed tomography, serum thyroxine and TRAb, clinical symptoms were used for diagnoses. This clonotype was found many times. Antigen unknown. Sequencing input: blood. V usage is TRBV7-3 and J usage is TRBJ2-2; D gene unclear. The sequence derives from a woman between 18 and 30 years old with Graves' hyperthyroidism. CDR3 bases: TGTGCCAGCAGCTTAACTAGAACTACGACCGGGGAGCTGTTTTTT. Its protein product is CASSLTRTTTGELFF.